The clone carrying this T cell receptor (beta chain) came up a few times. Antigen unknown. This entry belongs to a study of cytomegalovirus exposure and HLA in healthy donors. In the study overall: In an earlier analysis, around 120 million unique TCR beta sequences were found from 150 million to 200 million T cells. General study findings and limits: Apart from CMV serostatus, no immune exposure information was available. Analysis was carried out at a later point, and it linked a missense DCLRE1C variant to TCR beta V- and J-gene trimming.

PCR amplification relied on 60 Vbeta primers (plus 13 Jbeta primers). Libraries were prepared by immunoSEQ multiplex PCR; TCRdb keeps only in-frame clonotypes and omits some of them. Of approximately 170,000 clones listed, about 77% were seen once; the top ten hold approximately 4.8%. The germline V gene encodes CDR1 MNHNY and CDR2 SVGAGI (reference sequence). This CDR3 has 14 residues. Trimming removed 5 bases from V and 5 bases from J; junction bases left unmatched: 6. J is TRBJ1-2 and V is TRBV6-6, with 9 bases aligning to TRBD1. Sequencing input: PBMCs. The source is a man between 25 and 39 years old in good health and CMV-seropositive. CDR3 sequence (DNA): TGTGCCAGCAGTAATAGCGGGACAGGGTATGGCTACACCTTC. Protein product: CASSNSGTGYGYTF.